This T cell receptor (beta chain) was profiled in a study of T cell responses to AZD1222 COVID-19 vaccine. The CDR3 is 17 residues long. The germline V gene encodes CDR1 SGHRS and CDR2 YFSETQ. V was shortened by 0 bases and J by 0 bases, with 15 bases between the two germline ends. The table came from immunoSEQ multiplex PCR; TCRdb's copy has only in-frame clones and leaves some out. The table records approximately 150,000 clones, over 85% of them present only once. The origin of this receptor is an adult in good health. The V call is TRBV5-1, the J call TRBJ1-1; TRBD1 might be the D (5 bases). This material consisted of peripheral blood, taken on day 0 of AZD1222 vaccination. The CDR3 protein is CASSLESSLGVNTEAFF. The CDR3 DNA reads as TGCGCCAGCAGCTTGGAATCGTCTTTAGGGGTGAACACTGAAGCTTTCTTT.